One T cell receptor (beta chain) is described in this entry. The PCR had 60 Vbeta and 13 Jbeta primers. Using immunoSEQ multiplex PCR, the repertoire was profiled, and TCRdb retains in-frame clones only, with some absent. The data show over 200,000 clones, over 75% seen once. This specimen belongs to a study of cytomegalovirus exposure and HLA in healthy donors. V was clipped by 6 bases and J by 1 base; unmatched bases: 10. This CDR3 has 17 amino acids. Germline CDR1 reads MNHEY; CDR2 reads SMNVEV (reference sequence). The gene calls are TRBV27 and TRBJ1-2; 11 bases fit TRBD1. This clonotype originated in a human donor in good health. The specimen was PBMCs. CDR3 protein: CASSQTRDRGINYGYTF. CDR3 sequence (DNA): TGTGCCAGCAGCCAGACCCGGGACAGGGGGATTAACTATGGCTACACCTTC.